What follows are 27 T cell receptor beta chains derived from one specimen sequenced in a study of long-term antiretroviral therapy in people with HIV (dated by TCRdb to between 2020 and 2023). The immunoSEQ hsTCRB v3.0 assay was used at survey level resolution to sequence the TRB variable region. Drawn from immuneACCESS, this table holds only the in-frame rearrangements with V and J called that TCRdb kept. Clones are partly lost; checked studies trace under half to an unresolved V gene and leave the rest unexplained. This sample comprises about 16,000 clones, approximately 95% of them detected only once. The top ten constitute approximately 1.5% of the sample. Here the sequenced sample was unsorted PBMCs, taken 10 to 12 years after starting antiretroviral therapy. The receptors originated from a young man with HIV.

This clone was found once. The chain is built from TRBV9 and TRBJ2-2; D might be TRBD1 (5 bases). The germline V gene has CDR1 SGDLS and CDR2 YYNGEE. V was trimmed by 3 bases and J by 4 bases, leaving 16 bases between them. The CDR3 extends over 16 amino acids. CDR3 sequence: CASSGSSGWGTGELFF. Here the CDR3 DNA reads TGTGCCAGCAGCGGATCCTCAGGGTGGGGCACCGGGGAGCTGTTTTTT. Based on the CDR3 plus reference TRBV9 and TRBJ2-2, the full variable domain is DSGVTQTPKHLITATGQRVTLRCSPRSGDLSVYWYQQSLDQGLQFLIQYYNGEERAKGNILERFSAQQFPDLHSELNLSSLELGDSALYFCASSGSSGWGTGELFFGEGSRLTVL.

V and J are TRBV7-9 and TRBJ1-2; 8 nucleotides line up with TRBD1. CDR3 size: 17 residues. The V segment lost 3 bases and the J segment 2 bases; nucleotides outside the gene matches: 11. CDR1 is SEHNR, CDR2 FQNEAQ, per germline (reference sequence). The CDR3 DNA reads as TGTGCCAGCAGCTTGGGACAGGCCCCCCCTTCGAACTATGGCTACACCTTC. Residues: CASSLGQAPPSNYGYTF.

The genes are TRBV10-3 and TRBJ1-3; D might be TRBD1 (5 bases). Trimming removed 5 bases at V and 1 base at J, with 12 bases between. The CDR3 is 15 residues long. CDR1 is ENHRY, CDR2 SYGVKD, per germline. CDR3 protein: CAISPGERSGNTIYF. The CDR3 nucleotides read TGTGCCATCAGTCCGGGGGAAAGATCTGGAAACACCATATATTTT.

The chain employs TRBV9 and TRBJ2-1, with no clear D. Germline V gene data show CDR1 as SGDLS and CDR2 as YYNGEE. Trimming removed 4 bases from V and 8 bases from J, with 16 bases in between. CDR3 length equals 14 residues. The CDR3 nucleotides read TGTGCCAGCAGCAGAACTTCCCTCGACTATGAGCAGTTCTTC. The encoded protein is CASSRTSLDYEQFF.

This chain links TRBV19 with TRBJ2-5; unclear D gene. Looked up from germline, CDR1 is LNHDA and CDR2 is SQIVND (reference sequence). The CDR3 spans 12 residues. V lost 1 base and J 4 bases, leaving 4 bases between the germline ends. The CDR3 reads CASSIGRETQYF. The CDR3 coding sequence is TGTGCCAGTAGTATAGGGAGAGAGACCCAGTACTTC. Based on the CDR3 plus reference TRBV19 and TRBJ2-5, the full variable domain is DGGITQSPKYLFRKEGQNVTLSCEQNLNHDAMYWYRQDPGQGLRLIYYSQIVNDFQKGDIAEGYSVSREKKESFPLTVTSAQKNPTAFYLCASSIGRETQYFGPGTRLLVL.

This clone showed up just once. The CDR3 reads CASRANNYGYTF. DNA of the CDR3: TGTGCCAGCAGGGCGAACAACTATGGCTACACCTTC. The gene calls are TRBV2 and TRBJ1-2; no firm D call. This CDR3 comprises 12 residues. Germline V gives CDR1 SNHLY, CDR2 FYNNEI. Trimming stripped 6 bases from V and 2 bases from J, with 7 bases between.

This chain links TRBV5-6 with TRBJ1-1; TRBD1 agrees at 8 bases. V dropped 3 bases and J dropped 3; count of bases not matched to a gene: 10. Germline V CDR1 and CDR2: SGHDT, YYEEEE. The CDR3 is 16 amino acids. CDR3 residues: CASSWTTGARDTEAFF. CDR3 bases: TGTGCCAGCAGCTGGACGACAGGGGCTCGGGACACTGAAGCTTTCTTT.

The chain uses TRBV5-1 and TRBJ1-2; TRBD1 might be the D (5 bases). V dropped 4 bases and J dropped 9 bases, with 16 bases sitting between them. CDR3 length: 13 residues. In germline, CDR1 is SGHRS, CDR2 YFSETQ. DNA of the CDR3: TGCGCCAGCAGCCAGGGACGGACCTCACGCTACACCTTC. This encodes CASSQGRTSRYTF.

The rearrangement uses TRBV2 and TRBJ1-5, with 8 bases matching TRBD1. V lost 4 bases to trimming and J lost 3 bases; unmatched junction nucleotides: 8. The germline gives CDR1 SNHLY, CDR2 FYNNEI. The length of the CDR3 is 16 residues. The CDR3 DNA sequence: TGTGCCAGCAGTGCTTCCGGGACAGGTTTCAATCAGCCCCAGCATTTT. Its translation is CASSASGTGFNQPQHF.

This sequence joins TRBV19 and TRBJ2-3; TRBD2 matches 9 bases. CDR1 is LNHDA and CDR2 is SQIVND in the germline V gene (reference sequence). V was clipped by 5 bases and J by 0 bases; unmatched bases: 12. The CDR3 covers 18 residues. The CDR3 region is CASSLTSGQALSTDTQYF. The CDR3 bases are TGTGCCAGTAGTCTTACTAGCGGGCAAGCTCTTAGCACAGATACGCAGTATTTT.

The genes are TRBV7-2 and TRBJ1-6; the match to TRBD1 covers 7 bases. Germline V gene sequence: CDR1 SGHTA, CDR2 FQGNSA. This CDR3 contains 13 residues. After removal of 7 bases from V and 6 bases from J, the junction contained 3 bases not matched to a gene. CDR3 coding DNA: TGTGCCAGCAAGGGACAGATTAATTCACCCCTCCACTTT. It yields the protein CASKGQINSPLHF.

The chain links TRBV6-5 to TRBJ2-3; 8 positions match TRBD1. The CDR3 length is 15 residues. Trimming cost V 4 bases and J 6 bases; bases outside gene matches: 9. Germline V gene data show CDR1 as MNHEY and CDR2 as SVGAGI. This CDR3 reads CASSFWGQDRDTQYF. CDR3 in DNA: TGTGCCAGCAGTTTCTGGGGACAGGACCGGGATACGCAGTATTTT.

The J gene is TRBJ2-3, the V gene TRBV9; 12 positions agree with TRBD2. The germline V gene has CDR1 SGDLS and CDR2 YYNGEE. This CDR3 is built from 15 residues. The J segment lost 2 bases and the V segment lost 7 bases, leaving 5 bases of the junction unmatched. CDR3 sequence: CASSRTSGATDTQYF. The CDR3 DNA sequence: TGTGCCAGCTCCCGGACTAGCGGGGCCACAGATACGCAGTATTTT.

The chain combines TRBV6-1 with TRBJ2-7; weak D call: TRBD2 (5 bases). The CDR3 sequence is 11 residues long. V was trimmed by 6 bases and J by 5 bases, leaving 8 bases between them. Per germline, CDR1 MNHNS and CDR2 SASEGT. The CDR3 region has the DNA TGTGCCAGCAGATCCGGGGACGAGCAGTACGTC. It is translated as CASRSGDEQYV.

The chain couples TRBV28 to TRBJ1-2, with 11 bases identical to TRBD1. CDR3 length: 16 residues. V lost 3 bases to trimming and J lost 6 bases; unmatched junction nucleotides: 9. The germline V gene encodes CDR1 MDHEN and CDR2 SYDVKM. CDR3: CASSFPLRDRGDGYTF. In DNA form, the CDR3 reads TGTGCCAGCAGTTTCCCACTCCGGGACAGGGGGGATGGCTACACCTTC.

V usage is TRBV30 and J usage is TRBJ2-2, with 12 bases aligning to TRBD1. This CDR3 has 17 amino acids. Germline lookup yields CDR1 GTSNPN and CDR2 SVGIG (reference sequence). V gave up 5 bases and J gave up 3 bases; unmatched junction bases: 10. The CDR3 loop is CAWRDRGRGWDTGELFF. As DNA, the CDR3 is TGTGCCTGGCGGGACAGGGGGCGCGGGTGGGACACCGGGGAGCTGTTTTTT. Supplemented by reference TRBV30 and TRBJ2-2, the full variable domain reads SQTIHQWPATLVQPVGSPLSLECTVEGTSNPNLYWYRQAAGRGLQLLFYSVGIGQISSEVPQNLSASRPQDRQFILSSKKLLLSDSGFYLCAWRDRGRGWDTGELFFGEGSRLTVL.

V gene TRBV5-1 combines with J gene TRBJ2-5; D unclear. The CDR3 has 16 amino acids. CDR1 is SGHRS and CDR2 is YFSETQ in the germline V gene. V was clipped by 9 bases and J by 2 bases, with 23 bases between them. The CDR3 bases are TGCGCCACCAAACCACAAACCCTAGGAACGCAAGAGACCCAGTACTTC. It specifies CATKPQTLGTQETQYF.

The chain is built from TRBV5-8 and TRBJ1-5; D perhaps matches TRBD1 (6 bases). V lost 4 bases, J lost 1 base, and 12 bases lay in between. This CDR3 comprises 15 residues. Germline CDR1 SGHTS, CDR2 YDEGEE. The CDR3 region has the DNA TGTGCCAGCAGCCTGGAGGGGGTAAGCAATCAGCCCCAGCATTTT. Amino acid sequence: CASSLEGVSNQPQHF.

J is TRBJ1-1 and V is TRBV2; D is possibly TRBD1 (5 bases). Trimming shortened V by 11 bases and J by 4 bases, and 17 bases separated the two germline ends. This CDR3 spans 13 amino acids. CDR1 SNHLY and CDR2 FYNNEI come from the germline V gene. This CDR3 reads CAGAPRSGTEAFF. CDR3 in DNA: TGTGCCGGGGCCCCGAGAAGCGGCACTGAAGCTTTCTTT.

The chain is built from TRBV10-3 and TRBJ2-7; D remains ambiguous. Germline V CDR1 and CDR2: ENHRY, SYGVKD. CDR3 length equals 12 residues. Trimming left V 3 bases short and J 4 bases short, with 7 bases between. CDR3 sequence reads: CAISEGLYEQYF. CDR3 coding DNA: TGTGCCATCAGTGAAGGTCTTTACGAGCAGTACTTC.

The CDR3 reads CASSNQGGLYTEAFF. CDR3 sequence (DNA): TGTGCCAGCTCAAACCAGGGGGGGTTGTACACTGAAGCTTTCTTT. V gene TRBV18 combines with J gene TRBJ1-1, with 7 bases fitting TRBD1. V shed 5 bases and J 3 bases; nucleotides not matched to a gene: 9. This CDR3 region has 15 residues. Germline CDR1 reads KGHSH; CDR2 reads LQKENI.

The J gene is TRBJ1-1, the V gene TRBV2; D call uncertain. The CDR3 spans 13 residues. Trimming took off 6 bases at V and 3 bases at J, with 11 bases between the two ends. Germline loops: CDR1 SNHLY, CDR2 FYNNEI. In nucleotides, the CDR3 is TGTGCCAGCAGAAAGGGTAGGGACACTGAAGCTTTCTTT. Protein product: CASRKGRDTEAFF.

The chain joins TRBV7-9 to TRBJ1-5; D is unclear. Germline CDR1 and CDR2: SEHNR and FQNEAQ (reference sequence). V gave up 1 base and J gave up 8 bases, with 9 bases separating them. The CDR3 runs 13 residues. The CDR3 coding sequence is TGTGCCAGCAGCTTAGGTACGGGCGAGCCCCAGCATTTT. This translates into CASSLGTGEPQHF.

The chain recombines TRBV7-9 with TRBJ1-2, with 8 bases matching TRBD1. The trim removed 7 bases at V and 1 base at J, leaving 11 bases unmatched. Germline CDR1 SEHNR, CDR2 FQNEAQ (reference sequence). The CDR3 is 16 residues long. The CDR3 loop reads CASNGQGLLINYGYTF. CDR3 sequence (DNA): TGTGCCAGCAACGGACAGGGACTCTTAATTAACTATGGCTACACCTTC.

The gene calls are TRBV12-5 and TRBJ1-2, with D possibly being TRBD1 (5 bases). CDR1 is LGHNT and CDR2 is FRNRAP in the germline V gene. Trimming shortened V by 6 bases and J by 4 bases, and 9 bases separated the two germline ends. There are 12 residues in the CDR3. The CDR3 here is CASGGHSYGYTF. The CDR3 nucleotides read TGTGCTAGTGGCGGACACTCCTATGGCTACACCTTC.

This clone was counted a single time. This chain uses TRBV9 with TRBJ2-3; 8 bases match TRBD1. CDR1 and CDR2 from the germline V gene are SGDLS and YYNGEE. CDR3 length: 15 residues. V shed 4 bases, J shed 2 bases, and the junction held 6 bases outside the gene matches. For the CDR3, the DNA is TGTGCCAGCAGCCAGGGGGCCTTTTCCACAGATACGCAGTATTTT. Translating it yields CASSQGAFSTDTQYF.

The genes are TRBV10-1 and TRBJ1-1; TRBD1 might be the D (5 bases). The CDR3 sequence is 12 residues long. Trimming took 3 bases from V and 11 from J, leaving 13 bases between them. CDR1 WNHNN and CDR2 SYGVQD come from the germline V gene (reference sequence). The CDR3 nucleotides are TGCGCCAGCAGTGAAGGGACCTCGGAGGCTTTCTTT. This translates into CASSEGTSEAFF.